Listed here are 22 T cell receptor beta chains from one sample, sequenced in a study of technical replicates of blood from four donors. Repertoires were generated with immunoSEQ multiplex PCR, while TCRdb's copy carries only in-frame clones and drops some. The data hold around 80,000 clones, with just under 95% observed a single time. Sequenced input: T cells isolated from PBMCs. These receptors all come from a human donor in good health.

The chain recombines TRBV6-5 with TRBJ2-5, with 7 bases aligning to TRBD1. CDR1 and CDR2 from the germline V gene are MNHEY and SVGAGI. V shed 2 bases and J 4 bases; nucleotides not matched to a gene: 1. This CDR3 has 13 residues. The CDR3 protein is CASSYGTAETQYF. The CDR3 nucleotides are TGTGCCAGCAGTTACGGGACAGCAGAGACCCAGTACTTC.

The chain combines TRBV18 with TRBJ1-2, with D possibly TRBD1 on 6 matching bases. Germline V CDR1 and CDR2: KGHSH, LQKENI. There are 17 residues in the CDR3. V lost 3 bases to trimming and J lost 0 bases, with 17 bases between them. Written as DNA, the CDR3 is TGTGCCAGCTCACCCTACTTGGACAGCCTTTCTAACTATGGCTACACCTTC. It encodes CASSPYLDSLSNYGYTF. Looking up the rest from reference TRBV18 and TRBJ1-2 gives the full variable domain: NAGVMQNPRHLVRRRGQEARLRCSPMKGHSHVYWYRQLPEEGLKFMVYLQKENIIDESGMPKERFSAEFPKEGPSILRIQQVVRGDSAAYFCASSPYLDSLSNYGYTFGSGTRLTVV.

The rearrangement links TRBV7-9 to TRBJ2-7, with 7 bases fitting TRBD2. The CDR3 length is 15 residues. CDR1 and CDR2 (germline): SEHNR, FQNEAQ (reference sequence). Trimming removed 1 base from V and 3 bases from J; junction bases left unmatched: 6. The CDR3 here is CASSLEGTNLYEQYF. DNA for the CDR3: TGTGCCAGCAGCTTAGAGGGGACTAATCTCTACGAGCAGTACTTC.

This rearrangement joins TRBV19 to TRBJ2-7; possible D gene TRBD1, 6 bases. CDR1 and CDR2 from the germline V gene are LNHDA and SQIVND (reference sequence). V was clipped by 7 bases and J by 7 bases, with 14 bases between them. CDR3 length: 12 residues. In DNA form, the CDR3 reads TGTGCCAGTACAGGCAGGGGTTTAGAGCAGTACTTC. Translated, it gives CASTGRGLEQYF.

V and J are TRBV5-1 and TRBJ1-1; the match to TRBD1 covers 11 bases. Germline assignment: CDR1 SGHRS and CDR2 YFSETQ. This CDR3 comprises 16 residues. V lost 0 bases and J lost 4; bases outside the gene matches: 5. DNA for the CDR3: TGCGCCAGCAGCTTGGTAGGGACAGGGGGGGGCACTGAAGCTTTCTTT. Translating gives CASSLVGTGGGTEAFF.

The chain employs TRBV10-3 and TRBJ2-1; D unclear. The germline gives CDR1 ENHRY, CDR2 SYGVKD. Trimming left V 9 bases short and J 6 bases short, with 12 bases between. This CDR3 is 12 amino acids long. The CDR3 loop is CAIAPDPNEQFF. The CDR3 DNA reads TGTGCCATAGCTCCCGATCCCAATGAGCAGTTCTTC.

The chain employs TRBV4-1 and TRBJ1-2; 7 nucleotides line up with TRBD1. Trimming took 1 base from V and 0 from J; bases not matched to a gene: 8. The CDR3 covers 17 residues. CDR1 and CDR2 (germline): MGHRA, YSYEKL. The CDR3 loop is CASSQGRGPFSNYGYTF. The CDR3 DNA reads TGCGCCAGCAGCCAAGGGAGGGGGCCCTTTTCTAACTATGGCTACACCTTC.

The chain uses TRBV11-2 and TRBJ1-1; D might be TRBD1 (6 bases). Trimming left V 2 bases short and J 1 base short, with 11 bases between. Germline V CDR1 and CDR2: SGHAT, FQNNGV. The CDR3 covers 15 residues. The CDR3 sequence: CASSLSGGANTEAFF. CDR3 bases: TGTGCCAGCAGCTTATCTGGGGGCGCGAACACTGAAGCTTTCTTT. The variable domain in full, completed from reference TRBV11-2 and TRBJ1-1, reads EAGVAQSPRYKIIEKRQSVAFWCNPISGHATLYWYQQILGQGPKLLIQFQNNGVVDDSQLPKDRFSAERLKGVDSTLKIQPAKLEDSAVYLCASSLSGGANTEAFFGQGTRLTVV.

The chain uses TRBV29-1 and TRBJ2-1, with D possibly being TRBD2 (6 bases). Germline-derived CDR1 and CDR2 are SQVTM and ANQGSEA. The CDR3 sequence is 13 residues long. The DNA for the CDR3 is TGCACTGTAGCGGAAGTCTCCTACAATGAGCAGTTCTTC. This translates into CTVAEVSYNEQFF.

The rearrangement joins TRBV5-5 to TRBJ2-7, with a possible D match to TRBD1 (5 bases). The CDR3 consists of 15 residues. Trimming pared 0 bases from V and 4 bases from J, leaving 14 bases between. The germline CDR1 and CDR2 sequences are SGHKS and YYEKEE (reference sequence). The CDR3 sequence is CASSLGQGSWYEQYF. The CDR3 coding sequence is TGTGCCAGCAGCTTGGGGCAGGGCAGTTGGTACGAGCAGTACTTC. The full variable domain, with the rest looked up from reference TRBV5-5 and TRBJ2-7, is DAGVTQSPTHLIKTRGQQVTLRCSPISGHKSVSWYQQVLGQGPQFIFQYYEKEERGRGNFPDRFSARQFPNYSSELNVNALLLGDSALYLCASSLGQGSWYEQYFGPGTRLTVT.

This chain uses TRBV28 with TRBJ1-5; D gene unclear. The germline gives CDR1 MDHEN, CDR2 SYDVKM. Trimming took off 1 base at V and 9 bases at J, with 13 bases between the two ends. The CDR3 is 14 amino acids. The CDR3 DNA is TGTGCCAGCAGTTTATTCGGGGAAGGGCGGCCCCAGCATTTT. Translation: CASSLFGEGRPQHF.

V usage is TRBV13 and J usage is TRBJ2-7; tentative D call: TRBD2 (6 bases). The CDR3 spans 13 residues. Trimming removed 5 bases from V and 3 bases from J, with 11 bases in between. From germline, CDR1 is PRHDT and CDR2 FYEKMQ (reference sequence). CDR3 sequence: CASSRRLGYEQYF. The CDR3, as DNA: TGTGCCAGCAGCCGCCGACTAGGCTACGAGCAGTACTTC.

This sequence joins TRBV9 and TRBJ2-7; maybe TRBD2 (5 bases). The CDR3 contains 14 residues. V shed 1 base and J shed 5 bases, with 13 bases lying between them. The V gene's germline CDR1 is SGDLS and CDR2 YYNGEE. The CDR3 DNA is TGTGCCAGCAGCGTATCTAGCTTCGGGAACGAGCAGTACTTC. Encoded protein: CASSVSSFGNEQYF. The whole variable domain, filled in from reference TRBV9 and TRBJ2-7, reads DSGVTQTPKHLITATGQRVTLRCSPRSGDLSVYWYQQSLDQGLQFLIQYYNGEERAKGNILERFSAQQFPDLHSELNLSSLELGDSALYFCASSVSSFGNEQYFGPGTRLTVT.

The chain uses TRBV5-1 and TRBJ2-1; 7 bases line up with TRBD2. From germline, CDR1 is SGHRS and CDR2 YFSETQ. The ends lost 4 bases at V and 0 bases at J; junction bases unmatched: 7. The CDR3 extends over 16 amino acids. CDR3 DNA sequence: TGCGCCAGCAGCCCCCGACTAGCTCACTCCTACAATGAGCAGTTCTTC. This translates into CASSPRLAHSYNEQFF.

J is TRBJ2-7 and V is TRBV28, with D maybe TRBD1 (6 bases). Germline CDR1 is MDHEN and CDR2 is SYDVKM. V lost 2 bases and J 3 bases, leaving 8 bases between the germline ends. This CDR3 contains 13 residues. CDR3 sequence reads: CASSLTGNYEQYF. In DNA, the CDR3 is TGTGCCAGCAGTTTAACAGGGAACTACGAGCAGTACTTC.

In its sample, this clone was seen once. The chain is built from TRBV7-2 and TRBJ2-1; 9 positions agree with TRBD2. CDR1 and CDR2 (germline): SGHTA, FQGNSA. V gave up 4 bases and J gave up 1 base; unmatched junction bases: 14. The CDR3 covers 19 residues. The CDR3, as DNA: TGTGCCAGCAGCTCCACAGGAATACCTAGCGGGATTTCCTACAATGAGCAGTTCTTC. This encodes CASSSTGIPSGISYNEQFF.

As DNA, the CDR3 is TGTGCCAGCAGTGGCGGGCTGGATCAGCCCCAGCATTTT. It yields the protein CASSGGLDQPQHF. The chain employs TRBV6-5 and TRBJ1-5; D call uncertain. Germline V gene sequence: CDR1 MNHEY, CDR2 SVGAGI. CDR3 size: 13 residues. The ends were cut back, 5 bases at V and 5 bases at J, with 10 bases in the middle.

This clone was seen once. The DNA is omitted, as the CDR3 cannot be located on it reliably, and the CDR3 follows TCRdb's listing. The rearrangement uses TRBV28 and TRBJ2-7; TRBD1, the table's D call, lacks a check against the DNA. Germline assignment: CDR1 MDHEN and CDR2 SYDVKM. Including both end residues, the CDR3 is 13 amino acids long. This CDR3 is CASSFGEGVEQYF.

The rearrangement joins TRBV5-1 to TRBJ1-1, with D perhaps TRBD1 (5 bases). Per germline, CDR1 SGHRS and CDR2 YFSETQ. Trimming took off 2 bases at V and 3 bases at J, with 8 bases between the two ends. This CDR3 region has 13 residues. The CDR3 DNA is TGCGCCAGCAGCTTTGGAGGGGACACTGAAGCTTTCTTT. It codes for CASSFGGDTEAFF.

As regards this clone: The junction departs from germline at one end; a sequencing error may be responsible. J is TRBJ2-5 and V is TRBV7-7, with 7 nucleotides matching TRBD1. CDR1 and CDR2 from the germline V gene are SSHAT and FNYEAQ (reference sequence). This CDR3 is built from 13 residues. CDR3 nucleotides: TGTGCTAGCAGCCGGGACAGACAAGAGACCCAGTACTTC. Amino acids: CASSRDRQETQYF.

The gene calls are TRBV10-3 and TRBJ1-1; possible D gene TRBD1, 5 bases. Germline-derived CDR1 and CDR2 are ENHRY and SYGVKD. The CDR3 is 13 amino acids. V was shortened by 9 bases and J by 0 bases, with 11 bases between the two germline ends. For the CDR3, the DNA is TGTGCCATTATGACAGTCATGAACACTGAAGCTTTCTTT. Its translation is CAIMTVMNTEAFF.

This chain connects TRBV19 to TRBJ1-5; 9 bases line up with TRBD1. The ends lost 7 bases at V and 7 bases at J; junction bases unmatched: 8. This CDR3 region has 14 residues. Germline V gene data show CDR1 as LNHDA and CDR2 as SQIVND (reference sequence). The DNA of the CDR3 is TGTGCCAGTACCACGGGACAGGGAGGGCAGCCCCAGCATTTT. Its translation: CASTTGQGGQPQHF. Filled out from reference TRBV19 and TRBJ1-5, the complete variable domain reads DGGITQSPKYLFRKEGQNVTLSCEQNLNHDAMYWYRQDPGQGLRLIYYSQIVNDFQKGDIAEGYSVSREKKESFPLTVTSAQKNPTAFYLCASTTGQGGQPQHFGDGTRLSIL.